The rows below give T cell receptor beta chains drawn from one sample of a study of glioma-infiltrating T cells. TCRdb re-analysed the multiplex PCR reads in MiXCR, keeping a single row per CDR3 protein. The repertoire holds roughly 350,000 distinct CDR3 sequences, around 45% seen once, with around 11% in the top ten. Material for sequencing was glioma tissue, nonneoplastic brain tissue, or PBMCs (not recorded which). These receptors originate from a human donor with low-grade glioma or glioblastoma, undergoing nonglioma brain surgery, or in good health (not recorded which). Both conserved end residues are part of each CDR3. D genes are given only for firm matches. Expanded clones get a size class; other rows say once, few or many, or leave the size out.

V	J	D	size	length	CDR3	DNA
TRBV18	TRBJ2-7	TRBD2	.	15	CASSPHSGGSYEQYF	TGTGCCAGCTCACCACATTCGGGGGGCTCCTACGAGCAGTACTTC
TRBV28	TRBJ1-1	.	.	14	CASSLDLRGTEAFF	TGTGCCAGCAGTTTAGACCTCCGGGGTACTGAAGCTTTCTTT
TRBV28	TRBJ1-5	.	many	16	CASSLGQSYSNQPQHF	TGTGCCAGCAGTTTAGGACAGTCTTATAGCAATCAGCCCCAGCATTTT
TRBV2	TRBJ1-1	.	.	13	CASSVGPGTEAFF	TGTGCCAGCAGTGTGGGCCCGGGGACTGAAGCTTTCTTT
TRBV6-2/TRBV6-3	TRBJ2-1	TRBD2	many	15	CASGTRLAGYNEQFF	TGTGCCAGCGGGACGCGACTAGCGGGTTACAATGAGCAGTTCTTC
TRBV28	TRBJ2-7	.	.	16	CARRPTTKSPPYEQYF	TGTGCCAGGCGTCCCACCACAAAAAGTCCCCCCTACGAGCAGTACTTC
TRBV6-5	TRBJ2-1	.	.	16	CASSYSGVGGGYEQFF	TGTGCCAGCAGTTACAGCGGGGTAGGGGGTGGCTATGAGCAGTTCTTC
TRBV28	TRBJ1-1	TRBD1	.	14	CASSPTGGGDEAFF	TGTGCCAGCAGTCCGACAGGGGGCGGTGATGAAGCTTTCTTT
TRBV25-1	TRBJ2-3	TRBD2	few	14	CASSRLAGTDTQYF	TGTGCCAGCAGTCGGCTAGCGGGAACAGATACGCAGTATTTT
TRBV27	TRBJ2-3	TRBD2	many	18	CASSAGTSGSTRADTQYF	TGTGCCAGCAGTGCCGGGACTAGCGGGAGTACTAGGGCAGATACGCAGTATTTT
TRBV7-6	TRBJ2-6	TRBD1	.	18	CASSERPGTGSGANVLTF	TGTGCCAGCAGTGAAAGACCCGGGACAGGGTCTGGGGCCAACGTCCTGACTTTC
TRBV20-1	TRBJ2-7	TRBD1	few	15	CSARRAGGPSYEQYF	TGCAGTGCTAGACGGGCAGGGGGCCCCTCCTACGAGCAGTACTTC
TRBV7-2	TRBJ2-7	TRBD1	.	14	CASSLQGANYEQYF	TGTGCCAGCAGCTTACAGGGGGCAAACTACGAGCAGTACTTC
TRBV20-1	TRBJ2-7	TRBD2	.	16	CSARDPREGRAGEQYF	TGCAGTGCTAGAGATCCCCGGGAGGGCCGGGCCGGCGAGCAGTACTTC
TRBV20-1	TRBJ2-1	.	.	15	CSAKERTNSYNEQFF	TGCAGTGCTAAAGAGAGGACCAACTCCTACAATGAGCAGTTCTTC
TRBV7-9	TRBJ2-2	TRBD1	.	15	CASSWTGRNTGELFF	TGTGCCAGCAGCTGGACAGGGAGGAACACCGGGGAGCTGTTTTTT
TRBV27	TRBJ2-3	TRBD2	many	17	CASSLVAGLSGTDTQYF	TGTGCCAGCAGTTTAGTAGCGGGACTATCCGGGACAGATACGCAGTATTTT
TRBV6-6	TRBJ2-1	.	many	15	CASSYSGDFYNEQFF	TGTGCCAGCAGTTACTCTGGCGACTTTTACAATGAGCAGTTCTTC
TRBV6-1	TRBJ2-7	.	.	14	CASSSLDKAYEQYF	TGTGCCAGCAGTTCCCTAGATAAAGCCTACGAGCAGTACTTC
TRBV6-1	TRBJ1-2	.	many	15	CASSSWFGANLGYTF	TGTGCCAGCAGTTCCTGGTTTGGGGCCAATCTTGGCTACACCTTC
TRBV7-2	TRBJ1-2	.	once	17	CASSLVSSRVVNYGYTF	TGTGCCAGCAGCTTAGTTTCTTCCAGGGTGGTGAACTATGGCTACACCTTC
TRBV28	TRBJ1-1	.	.	13	CASSLGTDTEAFF	TGTGCCAGCAGTTTAGGGACGGACACTGAAGCTTTCTTT
TRBV20-1	TRBJ2-1	TRBD2	few	14	CSASRTSGYNEQFF	TGCAGTGCTTCTCGGACTAGCGGCTACAATGAGCAGTTCTTC
TRBV20-1	TRBJ1-5	.	.	15	CSARDRQRGNQPQHF	TGCAGTGCTAGAGATCGTCAACGGGGCAATCAGCCCCAGCATTTT
TRBV20-1	TRBJ2-7	.	few	15	CSAKTGRPGTSEQYF	TGCAGTGCAAAGACAGGACGACCTGGGACCTCCGAGCAGTACTTC
TRBV12-3/TRBV12-4	TRBJ1-1	.	.	13	CASREQPNTEAFF	TGTGCCAGCCGGGAGCAGCCTAACACTGAAGCTTTCTTT
TRBV7-2	TRBJ2-1	TRBD2	.	16	CASSSTGTSGLNEQFF	TGTGCTAGCAGCTCGACCGGGACTAGCGGTCTCAATGAGCAGTTCTTC
TRBV28	TRBJ2-1	TRBD2	many	15	CASSYRLAGGNEQFF	TGTGCCAGCAGTTACCGACTAGCGGGAGGCAATGAGCAGTTCTTC
TRBV7-2	TRBJ1-4	.	few	16	CASSRVAAATNEKLFF	TGTGCCAGCAGCCGAGTGGCCGCCGCAACTAATGAAAAACTGTTTTTT
TRBV6-1	TRBJ2-7	TRBD1	.	18	CASSVRTGGDFLSYEQYF	TGTGCCAGCAGTGTCCGGACAGGGGGCGACTTTCTATCCTACGAGCAGTACTTC
TRBV20-1	TRBJ1-1	TRBD1	few	13	CSAAQGARTEAFF	TGCAGTGCGGCACAGGGGGCTCGAACTGAAGCTTTCTTT